These 26 T cell receptor beta chains originate from one sample sequenced in a study of blood T cell repertoires in COVID-19 (dated by TCRdb to between 2020 and 2021). Receptors were amplified or captured by the immunoSEQ multiplex PCR assay. Not all clones reach the TCRdb copy of this immuneACCESS table, which keeps in-frame sequences only. Checked studies attribute under half of the gap to unresolved V genes and leave the rest unexplained. The sample table lists roughly 220,000 clones, roughly nine tenths of them with a count of one. The top ten hold about 3.5% of the sample. The sample consisted of PBMCs or T cells enriched from blood (not recorded which). The receptors were gathered from a woman aged 18-30 years in a cohort exposed to, infected with or recovered from COVID-19 (not recorded which).

The genes are TRBV18 and TRBJ1-6; no clear D gene. Between the trimmed V and J ends, which lost 5 bases and 4 bases, there was a span of 9 bases. The CDR3 spans 14 residues. Germline CDR1 is KGHSH and CDR2 is LQKENI. In DNA form, the CDR3 reads TGTGCCAGCTCAGGAGATCCTTATAATTCACCCCTCCACTTT. This encodes CASSGDPYNSPLHF.

This clone has only a few counts. This chain joins TRBV2 and TRBJ1-2, with D unresolved. Germline assignment: CDR1 SNHLY and CDR2 FYNNEI. The CDR3 loop spans 12 amino acids. V lost 3 bases and J 8 bases, leaving 10 bases between the germline ends. As DNA, the CDR3 is TGTGCCAGCAGTGAGAGGGATCGGGGCTACACCTTC. This codes for CASSERDRGYTF. Combining the CDR3 with reference TRBV2 and TRBJ1-2 gives the whole variable domain EPEVTQTPSHQVTQMGQEVILRCVPISNHLYFYWYRQILGQKVEFLVSFYNNEISEKSEIFDDQFSVERPDGSNFTLKIRSTKLEDSAMYFCASSERDRGYTFGSGTRLTVV.

The rearrangement joins TRBV12-3 or TRBV12-4 to TRBJ1-5, with D perhaps TRBD1 (5 bases). The CDR3 extends over 11 amino acids. Trimming shortened V by 6 bases and J by 7 bases, and 7 bases separated the two germline ends. The CDR3 DNA follows: TGTGCCAGCAGCCAGGGCCAGCCCCAGCATTTT. Translation gives CASSQGQPQHF.

This rearrangement joins TRBV11-3 to TRBJ1-2; no clear D. This CDR3 spans 11 amino acids. Deletions cut 8 bases from V and 4 bases from J, with 8 bases between. Germline V gene lookup returns CDR1 SGHNT and CDR2 YENEEA. This chain's CDR3 is CASGRGYGYTF. The CDR3 DNA reads as TGTGCCAGCGGTCGAGGCTATGGCTACACCTTC. The full variable domain, completed using reference TRBV11-3 and TRBJ1-2, is EAGVVQSPRYKIIEKKQPVAFWCNPISGHNTLYWYLQNLGQGPELLIRYENEEAVDDSQLPKDRFSAERLKGVDSTLKIQPAELGDSAVYLCASGRGYGYTFGSGTRLTVV.

V and J are TRBV19 and TRBJ1-5; D might be TRBD1 (6 bases). V lost 3 bases and J 7 bases, leaving 13 bases between the germline ends. Germline V CDR1 and CDR2: LNHDA, SQIVND (reference sequence). CDR3 length: 14 residues. Here the CDR3 reads CASSIVWGQQPQHF. In nucleotides, the CDR3 is TGTGCCAGTAGTATTGTCTGGGGGCAACAGCCCCAGCATTTT.

The chain employs TRBV11-2 and TRBJ2-7; 9 bases fit TRBD2. The CDR3 is made up of 16 amino acids. The trim removed 0 bases at V and 1 base at J, leaving 4 bases unmatched. CDR1 SGHAT and CDR2 FQNNGV come from the germline V gene. The DNA of the CDR3 is TGTGCCAGCAGCTTAGATCTAGCGGGGCAATCCTACGAGCAGTACTTC. As protein: CASSLDLAGQSYEQYF.

This chain connects TRBV9 to TRBJ2-1, with TRBD1 matching over 7 bases. Germline CDR1 SGDLS, CDR2 YYNGEE. V shed 6 bases, J shed 0 bases, and the junction held 12 bases outside the gene matches. The CDR3 length is 17 residues. The CDR3 here is CASTASGQESSYNEQFF. CDR3 DNA: TGTGCCAGCACCGCCTCTGGACAGGAGAGCTCCTACAATGAGCAGTTCTTC.

This clone turned up a few times. The chain joins TRBV5-8 to TRBJ1-6, with TRBD1 identical over 8 bases. The CDR3 is made up of 16 amino acids. V was clipped by 2 bases and J by 6 bases; unmatched bases: 7. Germline V gene lookup returns CDR1 SGHTS and CDR2 YDEGEE. The CDR3 sequence is CASSFPEGQGNSPLHF. The CDR3 region has the DNA TGTGCCAGCAGCTTCCCCGAAGGACAGGGTAATTCACCCCTCCACTTT.

The count of this clone is one. The chain has TRBV5-1 and TRBJ1-4; 8 nucleotides agree with TRBD1. The V and J ends lost 2 bases and 8 bases, in that order; junction bases with no gene match: 8. Germline V gene data show CDR1 as SGHRS and CDR2 as YFSETQ. The CDR3 loop spans 15 amino acids. The CDR3: CASSFTGQGGEKLFF. The CDR3 DNA reads as TGCGCCAGCAGCTTCACTGGACAGGGCGGCGAAAAACTGTTTTTT.

The chain couples TRBV14 to TRBJ2-3, with TRBD2 matching 11 bases. The CDR3 spans 17 residues. After removal of 2 bases from V and 6 bases from J, the junction contained 10 bases not matched to a gene. CDR1 SGHDN and CDR2 FVKESK come from the germline V gene. The DNA of the CDR3 is TGTGCCAGCAGCCAACCCCATGTAGCGGGAGGGTTGGATACGCAGTATTTT. This translates into CASSQPHVAGGLDTQYF.

The gene calls are TRBV3-1 (or the pseudogene TRBV3-2) and TRBJ1-2; 8 nucleotides agree with TRBD1. Unmatched junction bases numbered 1, after V lost 2 bases and J lost 2 bases. CDR3 size: 14 residues. CDR1 LGHDT and CDR2 YNNKEL come from the germline V gene (reference sequence). CDR3 coding DNA: TGTGCCAGCAGCCAAAGGGACAGGAACTATGGCTACACCTTC. It translates to CASSQRDRNYGYTF.

This clone was counted a single time. The chain has TRBV10-3 and TRBJ2-5, with D uncertain. The CDR3 runs 13 residues. V gave up 6 bases and J gave up 0 bases, with 8 bases separating them. Germline V lookup: CDR1 ENHRY, CDR2 SYGVKD. The CDR3 is CAISREYQETQYF. Written as DNA, the CDR3 is TGTGCCATCAGCCGAGAGTACCAAGAGACCCAGTACTTC.

The chain is built from TRBV6-5 and TRBJ2-3, with TRBD2 matching over 7 bases. V shed 7 bases, J shed 6 bases, and the junction held 10 bases outside the gene matches. This CDR3 region has 14 residues. Germline V gene lookup returns CDR1 MNHEY and CDR2 SVGAGI. CDR3 coding DNA: TGTGCCAGCAAGCCTAGCGGCCTTGAGGATACGCAGTATTTT. Translated: CASKPSGLEDTQYF.

CDR3 residues: CASSEMGKGRRGNTIYF. The CDR3 DNA reads as TGTGCCAGCAGTGAAATGGGGAAGGGGCGCCGAGGAAACACCATATATTTT. The rearrangement links TRBV6-1 to TRBJ1-3; a possible D gene is TRBD1 (5 bases). Germline assignment: CDR1 MNHNS and CDR2 SASEGT. The germline V and J ends were trimmed by 2 bases and 4 bases, with 18 bases remaining between them. The CDR3 is 17 residues long.

The chain joins TRBV27 to TRBJ1-6; D not certain. CDR3 length: 13 amino acids. In germline, CDR1 is MNHEY, CDR2 SMNVEV (reference sequence). V lost 5 bases and J 7 bases, leaving 9 bases between the germline ends. CDR3 residues: CASSPPGNSPLHF. CDR3 DNA sequence: TGTGCCAGCAGTCCTCCCGGGAATTCACCCCTCCACTTT.

This clone showed up just once. V usage is TRBV10-3 and J usage is TRBJ2-1; 9 positions agree with TRBD1. Germline CDR1 is ENHRY and CDR2 is SYGVKD. Losses at the gene ends were 6 bases for V and 6 bases for J; bases not matched to a gene: 0. The CDR3 length is 12 residues. The CDR3 DNA is TGTGCCATCAGGACAGGGGGCAATGAGCAGTTCTTC. The encoded protein is CAIRTGGNEQFF.

The V gene is TRBV7-9, the J gene TRBJ2-5; 7 bases align to TRBD2. Unmatched junction bases numbered 11, after V lost 10 bases and J lost 3 bases. The CDR3 has 14 residues. CDR1 and CDR2 (germline): SEHNR, FQNEAQ (reference sequence). CDR3 nucleotides: TGTGCCACCCGGTTCGGGGGAGGGGAAGAGACCCAGTACTTC. Its translation is CATRFGGGEETQYF.

V and J are TRBV12-5 and TRBJ2-5; the D is unclear. The length of the CDR3 is 15 residues. Germline lookup yields CDR1 LGHNT and CDR2 FRNRAP. Trimming pared 1 base from V and 2 bases from J, leaving 11 bases between. The CDR3 is CASGLGAGPQETQYF. The CDR3, as DNA: TGTGCTAGTGGTTTGGGTGCAGGTCCGCAAGAGACCCAGTACTTC.

The chain links TRBV15 to TRBJ2-3; 8 nucleotides align to TRBD2. V was clipped by 5 bases and J by 6 bases; unmatched bases: 7. Germline loops: CDR1 LNHNV, CDR2 YYDKDF (reference sequence). The CDR3 covers 14 residues. DNA of the CDR3: TGTGCCACCAGCGAGGGACTAGAGGCGGATACGCAGTATTTT. Protein: CATSEGLEADTQYF.

The V and J genes are TRBV27 and TRBJ1-2; D might be TRBD1 (6 bases). From germline, CDR1 is MNHEY and CDR2 SMNVEV (reference sequence). The CDR3 extends over 16 amino acids. V was shortened by 3 bases and J by 1 base, with 15 bases between the two germline ends. The CDR3 DNA follows: TGTGCCAGCAGTTTTGAGTACAGGGCCAATAACTATGGCTACACCTTC. Its protein is CASSFEYRANNYGYTF.

This sequence joins TRBV18 and TRBJ1-2, with 7 bases aligning to TRBD1. CDR3 length: 14 residues. Germline V gives CDR1 KGHSH, CDR2 LQKENI. After removal of 1 base from V and 4 bases from J, the junction contained 3 bases not matched to a gene. CDR3 in amino acids: CASSPRRDSYGYTF. The CDR3 coding sequence is TGTGCCAGCTCACCACGCCGGGACAGCTATGGCTACACCTTC.

This chain connects TRBV5-1 to TRBJ2-7; D gene ambiguous. Germline V lookup: CDR1 SGHRS, CDR2 YFSETQ. The CDR3 extends over 13 amino acids. V was cut by 5 bases and J by 6 bases, with 15 bases left in between. The CDR3 DNA reads as TGCGCCAGCAGTCACAACGGAGATGGCGAGCAGTACTTC. This translates into CASSHNGDGEQYF. Filled out from reference TRBV5-1 and TRBJ2-7, the complete variable domain reads KAGVTQTPRYLIKTRGQQVTLSCSPISGHRSVSWYQQTPGQGLQFLFEYFSETQRNKGNFPGRFSGRQFSNSRSEMNVSTLELGDSALYLCASSHNGDGEQYFGPGTRLTVT.

The chain couples TRBV5-6 to TRBJ2-5; 7 bases line up with TRBD2. This CDR3 region has 14 residues. Per germline, CDR1 SGHDT and CDR2 YYEEEE. Trimming took 4 bases from V and 5 from J; bases not matched to a gene: 8. The CDR3 DNA sequence: TGTGCCAGCAGCCTGCCGGGAGGAGGCGAGACCCAGTACTTC. Its translation is CASSLPGGGETQYF.

The chain uses TRBV5-6 and TRBJ2-7, with 8 positions matching TRBD1. Unmatched junction bases numbered 7, after V lost 2 bases and J lost 3 bases. CDR1 is SGHDT, CDR2 YYEEEE, per germline. The CDR3 is 15 amino acids. CDR3 DNA: TGTGCCAGCAGCTTTGGTCAGGGGGCAATCTACGAGCAGTACTTC. The encoded protein is CASSFGQGAIYEQYF.

The table lists this clone with a count of one. This chain joins TRBV7-9 and TRBJ1-4, with 7 positions matching TRBD1. The CDR3 length is 17 residues. The V gene end was trimmed by 1 base and the J gene end by 0 bases; junction bases not matched to a gene: 5. CDR1 is SEHNR, CDR2 FQNEAQ, per germline (reference sequence). The CDR3 coding sequence is TGTGCCAGCAGCTTAGGGTGGACAGGCCCAACTAATGAAAAACTGTTTTTT. As protein: CASSLGWTGPTNEKLFF.

The V gene is TRBV10-1, the J gene TRBJ2-1; the match to TRBD2 covers 7 bases. With V trimmed by 3 bases and J by 0 bases, 11 bases remained unmatched. Germline-derived CDR1 and CDR2 are WNHNN and SYGVQD (reference sequence). CDR3 length: 18 residues. The CDR3 DNA reads TGCGCCAGCAGTGACAGGACTAGTCCCTTGAGCTCCTACAATGAGCAGTTCTTC. This sequence encodes CASSDRTSPLSSYNEQFF.